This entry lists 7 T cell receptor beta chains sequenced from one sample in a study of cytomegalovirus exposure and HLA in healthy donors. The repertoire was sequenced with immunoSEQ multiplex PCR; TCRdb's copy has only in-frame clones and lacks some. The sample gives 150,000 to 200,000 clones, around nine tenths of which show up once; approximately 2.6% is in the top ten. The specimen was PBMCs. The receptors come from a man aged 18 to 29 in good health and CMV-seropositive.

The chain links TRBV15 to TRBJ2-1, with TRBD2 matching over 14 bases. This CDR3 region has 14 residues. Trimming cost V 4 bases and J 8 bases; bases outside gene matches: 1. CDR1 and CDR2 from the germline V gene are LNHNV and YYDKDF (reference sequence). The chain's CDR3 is CATSKGLAGDEQFF. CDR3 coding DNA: TGTGCCACCAGCAAGGGACTAGCGGGAGATGAGCAGTTCTTC.

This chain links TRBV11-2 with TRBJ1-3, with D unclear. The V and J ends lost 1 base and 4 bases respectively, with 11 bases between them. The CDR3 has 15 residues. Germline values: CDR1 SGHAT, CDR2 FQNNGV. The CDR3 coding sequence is TGTGCCAGCAGCTTAGTCTGGGCACGGGGAAACACCATATATTTT. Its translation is CASSLVWARGNTIYF.

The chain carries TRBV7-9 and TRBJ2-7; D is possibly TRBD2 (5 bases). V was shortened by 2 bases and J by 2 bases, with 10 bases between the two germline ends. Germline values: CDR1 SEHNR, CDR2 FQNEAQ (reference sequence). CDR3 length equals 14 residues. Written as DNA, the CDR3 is TGTGCCAGCAGCTTACGGACTTTACCCTACGAGCAGTACTTC. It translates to CASSLRTLPYEQYF.

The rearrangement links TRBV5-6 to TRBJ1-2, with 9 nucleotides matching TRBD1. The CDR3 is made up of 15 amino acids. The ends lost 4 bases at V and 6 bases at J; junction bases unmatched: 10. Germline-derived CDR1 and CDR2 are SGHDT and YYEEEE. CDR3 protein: CASSVGDRVFDGYTF. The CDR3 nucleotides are TGTGCCAGCAGCGTGGGGGACAGGGTTTTCGATGGCTACACCTTC. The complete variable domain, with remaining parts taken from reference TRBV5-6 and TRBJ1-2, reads DAGVTQSPTHLIKTRGQQVTLRCSPKSGHDTVSWYQQALGQGPQFIFQYYEEEERQRGNFPDRFSGHQFPNYSSELNVNALLLGDSALYLCASSVGDRVFDGYTFGSGTRLTVV.

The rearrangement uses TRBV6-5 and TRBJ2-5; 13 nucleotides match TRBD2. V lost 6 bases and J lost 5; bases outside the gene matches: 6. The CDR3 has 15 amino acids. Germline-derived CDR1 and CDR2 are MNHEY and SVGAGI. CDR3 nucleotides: TGTGCCAGCAGGGCGGGACTAGCGGGACCGGAGACCCAGTACTTC. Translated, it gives CASRAGLAGPETQYF.

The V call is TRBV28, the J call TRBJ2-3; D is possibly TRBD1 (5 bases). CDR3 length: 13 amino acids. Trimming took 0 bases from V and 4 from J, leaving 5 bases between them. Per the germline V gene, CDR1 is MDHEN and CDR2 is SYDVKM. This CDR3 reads CASSLWGPDTQYF. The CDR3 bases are TGTGCCAGCAGTTTATGGGGGCCAGATACGCAGTATTTT.

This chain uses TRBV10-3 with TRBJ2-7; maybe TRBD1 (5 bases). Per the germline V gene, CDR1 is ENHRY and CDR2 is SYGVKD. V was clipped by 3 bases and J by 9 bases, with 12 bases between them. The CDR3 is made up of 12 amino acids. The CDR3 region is CAISDGGATQYF. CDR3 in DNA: TGTGCCATCAGTGATGGTGGGGCAACGCAGTACTTC.